These 21 T cell receptor beta chains share one sample of origin, sequenced in a study of CD8+CD57+ T cells in acquired aplastic anemia. Genomic DNA was employed as the template in profiling TCR beta VDJ and CDR3. Using its own MiXCR run on the reads, TCRdb lists one record per CDR3 protein. This table has around 130,000 distinct CDR3 sequences, about half appearing once. The specimen sequenced was sorted CD4+, CD8+, or CD8+CD57+ T cells (not recorded which) from PBMCs. All receptors come from a human donor in good health, serving as a control.

A word on this clonotype: Possible read error: a much larger clone is one base away. The chain links TRBV10-3 to TRBJ1-1; perhaps TRBD1 as D (6 bases). CDR3 length equals 18 residues. Between the trimmed V and J ends, which lost 5 bases and 1 base, there was a span of 23 bases. The germline gives CDR1 ENHRY, CDR2 SYGVKD. The CDR3 is CAISYSPSAGARNTEAFF. The CDR3 DNA is TGTGCCATCAGTTACTCCCCATCAGCAGGGGCCAGGAACACTGAAGCTTTCTTT.

CDR3 protein: CASRHRDREGGTEAFF. The CDR3 nucleotides are TGTGCCAGCAGACACCGGGACAGGGAAGGGGGCACTGAAGCTTTCTTT. J is TRBJ1-1 and V is TRBV2; 9 nucleotides align to TRBD1. V was clipped by 6 bases and J by 4 bases; unmatched bases: 12. CDR3 size: 16 residues. The germline V gene has CDR1 SNHLY and CDR2 FYNNEI. Drawing the rest from reference TRBV2 and TRBJ1-1, the complete variable domain is EPEVTQTPSHQVTQMGQEVILRCVPISNHLYFYWYRQILGQKVEFLVSFYNNEISEKSEIFDDQFSVERPDGSNFTLKIRSTKLEDSAMYFCASRHRDREGGTEAFFGQGTRLTVV.

This clonotype was detected many times. V and J are TRBV7-9 and TRBJ2-7; TRBD1 matches at 8 bases. Germline CDR1 SEHNR, CDR2 FQNEAQ (reference sequence). The CDR3 totals 15 residues. Germline trimming cut 5 bases from V and 0 bases from J; bases unmatched to any gene: 6. Here the CDR3 reads CASSTDRVASYEQYF. Written as DNA, the CDR3 is TGTGCCAGCAGCACGGACAGGGTCGCCTCCTACGAGCAGTACTTC.

This clonotype has more than one count but fewer than ten. This chain links TRBV29-1 with TRBJ2-7; no reliable D call. This CDR3 comprises 12 residues. V dropped 4 bases and J dropped 0 bases, with 7 bases sitting between them. CDR1 and CDR2 from the germline V gene are SQVTM and ANQGSEA. CDR3 coding DNA: TGCAGCGTTGGACCCAGCTCCTACGAGCAGTACTTC. This gives the protein CSVGPSSYEQYF.

Turning to this clonotype: A read error may account for a junction end that differs from germline. V and J are TRBV10-3 and TRBJ2-7, with TRBD1 matching 10 bases. Germline CDR1 ENHRY, CDR2 SYGVKD. The CDR3 consists of 15 residues. The CDR3 is CATSDGQGGSYEQYF. The CDR3 DNA follows: TGTGCCACCAGTGACGGACAGGGGGGGTCCTACGAGCAGTACTTC.

The V and J genes are TRBV7-2 and TRBJ1-2, with 8 bases that match TRBD1. Per the germline V gene, CDR1 is SGHTA and CDR2 is FQGNSA. CDR3 size: 14 residues. J was trimmed by 4 bases and V by 5 bases; bases with no gene match: 6. CDR3 DNA: TGTGCCAGCAGCCAGGGGGCGGGGGGCTATGGCTACACCTTC. Translating gives CASSQGAGGYGYTF.

This clonotype was seen many times. The chain combines TRBV6-1 with TRBJ2-1, with no clear D. CDR3 length: 11 amino acids. V was pared by 5 bases and J by 5 bases, with 4 bases between. Germline CDR1 MNHNS, CDR2 SASEGT. CDR3 nucleotides: TGTGCCAGCAGTTTAAACAATGAGCAGTTCTTC. It translates to CASSLNNEQFF.

The chain joins TRBV11-1 to TRBJ2-3; 10 bases agree with TRBD2. The CDR3 totals 15 residues. The germline V gene encodes CDR1 SGHAT and CDR2 FQDESV (reference sequence). The J segment lost 4 bases and the V segment lost 0 bases, leaving 1 base of the junction unmatched. The CDR3 nucleotides read TGTGCCAGCAGCTTAGCAGCGGGGGGGCCAGATACGCAGTATTTT. It translates to CASSLAAGGPDTQYF.

Many counts were recorded for this clonotype. The J gene is TRBJ1-1, the V gene TRBV6-2 or TRBV6-3; TRBD1 might be the D (5 bases). Trimming cost V 6 bases and J 6 bases, with 23 bases left between them. This CDR3 spans 16 amino acids. Germline lookup yields CDR1 MNHEY and CDR2 SVGEGT. The CDR3 sequence is CASRNGHTGVEAEAFF. CDR3 sequence (DNA): TGTGCCAGCAGAAACGGTCATACAGGCGTCGAGGCTGAAGCTTTCTTT.

Worth noting for this clonotype: One base away lies a much larger clone, so this may be a sequencing read error. This chain uses TRBV11-1 with TRBJ2-1, with D maybe TRBD2 (7 bases). This CDR3 spans 15 amino acids. Germline CDR1 reads SGHAT; CDR2 reads FQDESV (reference sequence). V shed 5 bases and J shed 7 bases, with 18 bases lying between them. The CDR3 is CASSPRGGLGNEQFF. CDR3 coding DNA: TGTGCCAGCAGCCCCCGCGGGGGCTTAGGTAATGAGCAGTTCTTC.

This clonotype was counted a few times. The J gene is TRBJ2-7, the V gene TRBV29-1; D possibly uses TRBD1 or TRBD2 (6 bases each). There are 13 residues in the CDR3. In germline, CDR1 is SQVTM, CDR2 ANQGSEA. V was cut by 5 bases and J by 3 bases, with 14 bases left in between. CDR3 in amino acids: CSVLVADSYEQYF. CDR3 coding DNA: TGCAGCGTTCTGGTAGCGGACAGCTACGAGCAGTACTTC.

The chain joins TRBV2 to TRBJ1-5; possible D gene TRBD1, 5 bases. This CDR3 is built from 14 residues. V shed 6 bases and J shed 4 bases, with 13 bases lying between them. Per germline, CDR1 SNHLY and CDR2 FYNNEI. CDR3 sequence: CASRQRQRNQPQHF. The DNA of the CDR3 is TGTGCCAGCAGACAAAGACAGAGAAATCAGCCCCAGCATTTT.

This clonotype was seen a few times. CDR3: CATSEQDWTDTQYF. CDR3 nucleotide sequence: TGTGCCACCAGTGAACAGGACTGGACAGATACGCAGTATTTT. The genes are TRBV24-1 and TRBJ2-3; D might be TRBD1 or TRBD2, each matching 5 bases. CDR3 length: 14 residues. CDR1 and CDR2 from the germline V gene are KGHDR and SFDVKD. Trimming left V 4 bases short and J 3 bases short, with 10 bases between.

CDR3 DNA: TGTGCCAGCAGTGAATACAGGAACACTGAAGCTTTCTTT. Translating it yields CASSEYRNTEAFF. The genes are TRBV25-1 and TRBJ1-1; D call uncertain. The CDR3 is 13 residues long. Looked up from germline, CDR1 is MGHDK and CDR2 is SYGVNS. With 0 bases removed from V and 1 base from J, the gap between germline ends came to 3 bases. Using reference TRBV25-1 and TRBJ1-1 for the parts outside the CDR3, the full variable domain is EADIYQTPRYLVIGTGKKITLECSQTMGHDKMYWYQQDPGMELHLIHYSYGVNSTEKGDLSSESTVSRIRTEHFPLTLESARPSHTSQYLCASSEYRNTEAFFGQGTRLTVV.

A few counts support this clonotype. The V call is TRBV7-3, the J call TRBJ2-5; D possibly corresponds to TRBD2 (5 bases). The V end was cut by 1 base, the J end by 4 bases, with 7 bases between. The length of the CDR3 is 13 residues. Germline values: CDR1 SGHTA, CDR2 FQGTGA. The CDR3 DNA is TGTGCCAGCAGCTTAAGAGGGTCAGAGACCCAGTACTTC. This translates into CASSLRGSETQYF.

The rearrangement links TRBV20-1 to TRBJ2-3; 9 positions match TRBD1. The trim removed 4 bases at V and 0 bases at J, leaving 5 bases unmatched. From germline, CDR1 is DFQATT and CDR2 SNEGSKA (reference sequence). The CDR3 runs 15 residues. Written as DNA, the CDR3 is TGCAGTGCTAACAGGGGGCCGGGAAGCACAGATACGCAGTATTTT. Its translation: CSANRGPGSTDTQYF.

This clonotype was seen at least ten times. The V gene is TRBV7-2, the J gene TRBJ1-6; D unresolved. Trimming pared 2 bases from V and 14 bases from J, leaving 13 bases between. The CDR3 totals 13 residues. From germline, CDR1 is SGHTA and CDR2 FQGNSA. CDR3 DNA: TGTGCCAGCAGCTTATATCAGCCACTGACCCTCCACTTT. Protein sequence: CASSLYQPLTLHF.

The table lists this clonotype with many counts. The chain couples TRBV7-3 to TRBJ2-1, with 10 bases identical to TRBD1. CDR3 size: 15 residues. V lost 5 bases to trimming and J lost 8 bases; unmatched junction nucleotides: 9. Germline V gene lookup returns CDR1 SGHTA and CDR2 FQGTGA. The CDR3 region is CASSRSGTGADEQFF. The CDR3 region has the DNA TGTGCCAGCAGCCGGTCCGGGACAGGGGCGGATGAGCAGTTCTTC.

The chain is built from TRBV10-1 and TRBJ2-5; 12 bases are a match to TRBD2. This CDR3 region has 17 residues. Germline lookup yields CDR1 WNHNN and CDR2 SYGVQD (reference sequence). Germline trimming cut 0 bases from V and 6 bases from J; bases unmatched to any gene: 8. Here the CDR3 reads CASSESGLAGGPKTQYF. Written as DNA, the CDR3 is TGCGCCAGCAGTGAGTCGGGGCTAGCGGGGGGGCCGAAGACCCAGTACTTC.

This rearrangement joins TRBV20-1 to TRBJ1-3; the D is unclear. From germline, CDR1 is DFQATT and CDR2 SNEGSKA (reference sequence). The CDR3 length is 13 residues. V dropped 3 bases and J dropped 0 bases, with 6 bases sitting between them. The CDR3 sequence: CSASSFSGNTIYF. DNA of the CDR3: TGCAGTGCTAGTAGTTTCTCTGGAAACACCATATATTTT.

This chain joins TRBV20-1 and TRBJ2-7; 11 nucleotides align to TRBD1. Germline CDR1 is DFQATT and CDR2 is SNEGSKA (reference sequence). This CDR3 is 15 amino acids long. The V segment lost 4 bases and the J segment 4 bases; nucleotides outside the gene matches: 9. In nucleotides, the CDR3 is TGCAGTGCTACCGGACAGGGGGCGGTAATTTACGAGCAGTACTTC. Translation: CSATGQGAVIYEQYF.